The rows below give T cell receptor beta chains drawn from one sample of a study of memory CD4+ T cells and cytomegalovirus serostatus. Produced via immunoSEQ multiplex PCR; TCRdb's table is partial and in-frame only. This sample carries under 55,000 clones, around 88% of them seen once, and the ten largest clones take 1.5% to 2%. The specimen was memory CD4+ T cells from blood. All receptors derive from an adult in good health and CMV-seropositive. CDR3s include the opening cysteine and the closing phenylalanine or tryptophan.

V gene: TRBV7-2; CDR3 length: 14; CDR3 protein: CASSLGRTTYEQYF
V gene: TRBV2; CDR3 length: 14; CDR3 protein: CASRRDGSNYGYTF
V gene: TRBV9; CDR3 length: 16; CDR3 protein: CASSVLSGGSNYGYTF
V gene: TRBV5-1; CDR3 length: 13; CDR3 protein: CASSKDSLGGYTF
V gene: TRBV28; CDR3 length: 14; CDR3 protein: CASSLRLAGNEQFF
V gene: TRBV7-9; CDR3 length: 14; CDR3 protein: CASSTGTPGEAQYF
V gene: TRBV11-2; CDR3 length: 14; CDR3 protein: CASSFSGTGGVYTF
V gene: TRBV4-3; CDR3 length: 16; CDR3 protein: CASSHSLAGGPSEQYF
V gene: TRBV5-1; CDR3 length: 14; CDR3 protein: CASSPIRLGTEAFF
V gene: TRBV2; CDR3 length: 16; CDR3 protein: CASSSGQWSSGNTIYF
V gene: TRBV28; CDR3 length: 14; CDR3 protein: CASRGTSGIHEQYF
V gene: TRBV2; CDR3 length: 13; CDR3 protein: CASRAPSRGELFF
V gene: TRBV27; CDR3 length: 13; CDR3 protein: CASSPERGNTIYF
V gene: TRBV4-2; CDR3 length: 16; CDR3 protein: CASSKTSGGESYEQYF
V gene: TRBV30; CDR3 length: 12; CDR3 protein: CAWRTLGGGYTF
V gene: TRBV5-6; CDR3 length: 16; CDR3 protein: CASSQRGGGSYNEQFF
V gene: TRBV9; CDR3 length: 14; CDR3 protein: CASTVGPSTDTQYF
V gene: TRBV11-2; CDR3 length: 18; CDR3 protein: CASSPMGSTSGRPYEQYF
V gene: TRBV18; CDR3 length: 17; CDR3 protein: CASSPSLGLAGRETQYF
V gene: TRBV11-1; CDR3 length: 17; CDR3 protein: CASSLEAWFGQGNEQFF
V gene: TRBV5-8; CDR3 length: 14; CDR3 protein: CASRGQGRMAEAFF
V gene: TRBV2; CDR3 length: 12; CDR3 protein: CASSQGAQGYTF
V gene: TRBV20-1; CDR3 length: 10; CDR3 protein: CSAGTGKLFF
V gene: TRBV25-1; CDR3 length: 18; CDR3 protein: CASSERIPRTGGSNEQYF